This paragraph reports one T cell receptor beta chain. Original processing methods: Reference gene primer amplification in the assay estimated nucleated cell counts. The method was immunoSEQ multiplex PCR; TCRdb's version includes in-frame clones alone and lacks a portion of them. V, J and clone size were drawn from that table, and D and trimming were deduced from the DNA. The sample lists some 300,000 clones; over 80% were seen once. This specimen comes from a study of blood T cell repertoires in COVID-19. Overall study context: Spain, Italy and the United States supplied samples that represented acute and convalescent COVID-19. Sample material is recorded as cDNA or gDNA derived from T cells, B-cell-depleted T cells, or PBMCs.

Sample: peripheral blood. This receptor was taken from a woman in her 50s with active or convalescent COVID-19.

This chain's CDR3 is CASSLAFWTLGVGYTF. In DNA form, the CDR3 reads TGTGCCAGCAGCTTGGCGTTCTGGACGTTAGGGGTCGGCTACACCTTC. This chain connects TRBV5-5 to TRBJ1-2; the D gene is possibly TRBD1 (5 bases). Germline lookup yields CDR1 SGHKS and CDR2 YYEKEE (reference sequence). This CDR3 contains 16 residues. V lost 0 bases, J lost 8 bases, and 20 bases lay in between.